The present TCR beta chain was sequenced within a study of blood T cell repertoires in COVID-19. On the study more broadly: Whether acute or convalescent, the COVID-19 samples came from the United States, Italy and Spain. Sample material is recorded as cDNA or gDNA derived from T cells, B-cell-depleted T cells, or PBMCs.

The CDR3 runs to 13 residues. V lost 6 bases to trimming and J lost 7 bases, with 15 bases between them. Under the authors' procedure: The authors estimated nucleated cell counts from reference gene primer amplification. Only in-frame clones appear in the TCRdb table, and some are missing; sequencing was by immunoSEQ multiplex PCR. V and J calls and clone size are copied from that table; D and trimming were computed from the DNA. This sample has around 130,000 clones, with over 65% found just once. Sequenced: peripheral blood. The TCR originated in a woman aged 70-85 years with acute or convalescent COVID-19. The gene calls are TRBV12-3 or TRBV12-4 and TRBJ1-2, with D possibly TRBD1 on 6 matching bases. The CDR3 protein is CASRSTGTGGYTF. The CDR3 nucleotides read TGTGCCAGCAGATCTACAGGGACGGGTGGCTACACCTTC.